The clone carrying this T cell receptor (beta chain) was counted at least ten times. The target antigen is unknown. V shed 0 bases and J shed 4 bases, with 7 bases lying between them. There are 14 residues in the CDR3. Germline CDR1 is LGHNA and CDR2 is YSLEER. TCRalpha and TCRbeta libraries used 5'RACE with constant-segment primers and UMIs. In TCRdb, the 5' RACE reads were re-called with MiXCR into one record per CDR3 protein. The data contain around 310,000 distinct CDR3 sequences, less than 20% of them singletons. This sample stems from a study of T-cell memory formation after mild COVID-19. The wider study: TCR clusters showed largely donor specificity. Study results and caveats: Clones that got smaller from day 15 to 85 had even CD4/CD8, while clones growing later tipped toward CD4+. Among contracting clones, CD4+ were mainly CM/EM and CD8+ enriched in EMRA.

This chain joins TRBV4-3 and TRBJ2-1; D gene unclear. The sample consisted of PBMCs or a T cell subset sorted from them (not recorded which). This TCR was sampled from a man aged 18 to 29 who had mild COVID-19 (a few samples of this study predate the infection). Cell type and time point are not known. The CDR3 here is CASSQDKGYNEQFF. The CDR3 coding sequence is TGCGCCAGCAGCCAAGATAAGGGTTACAATGAGCAGTTCTTC.